These 6 T cell receptor beta chains share one sample of origin, sequenced in a study of blood T cell repertoires in COVID-19. Generated by immunoSEQ multiplex PCR, the TCRdb table keeps only in-frame clones and is missing some. The sample consists of about 100,000 clones, 92% of them appearing once. The sequenced sample consisted of peripheral blood. The source of these receptors is a man between 70 and 80 years old with acute or convalescent COVID-19.

This clone has just a few counts. The V call is TRBV13, the J call TRBJ1-1, with 8 bases aligning to TRBD1. J lost 5 bases, V lost 8 bases, and 7 bases had no gene match. The CDR3 runs to 13 residues. Germline V lookup: CDR1 PRHDT, CDR2 FYEKMQ (reference sequence). The CDR3 region is CASRRDRSTEAFF. The CDR3 DNA sequence: TGTGCCAGCCGCCGGGACAGGTCTACTGAAGCTTTCTTT.

This chain joins TRBV6-1 and TRBJ1-5; D unclear. Germline loops: CDR1 MNHNS, CDR2 SASEGT. This CDR3 is 15 amino acids long. The V end was cut by 3 bases, the J end by 6 bases, with 15 bases between. Here the CDR3 reads CASSEVAGRAQPQHF. The CDR3 DNA follows: TGTGCCAGCAGTGAGGTTGCAGGAAGAGCTCAGCCCCAGCATTTT.

This chain uses TRBV5-8 with TRBJ1-6, with a possible D match to TRBD1 (6 bases). CDR1 and CDR2 (germline): SGHTS, YDEGEE. This CDR3 comprises 15 residues. Trimming removed 0 bases at V and 3 bases at J, with 7 bases between. Written as DNA, the CDR3 is TGTGCCAGCAGCTTGGCGGACAGCTATAATTCACCCCTCCACTTT. Translating it yields CASSLADSYNSPLHF.

This clone was seen a few times. The chain links TRBV29-1 to TRBJ1-2; 9 bases match TRBD1. Looked up from germline, CDR1 is SQVTM and CDR2 is ANQGSEA. CDR3 length: 13 amino acids. The junction had 4 bases not matched to a gene; V was cut back by 7 bases and J by 1 base. The CDR3 coding sequence is TGCAGCGCGGACAGGGGTGATAACTATGGCTACACCTTC. This gives the protein CSADRGDNYGYTF.

This chain connects TRBV4-3 to TRBJ2-3, with 11 bases fitting TRBD2. This CDR3 is 16 amino acids long. Losses at the gene ends were 1 base for V and 2 bases for J; bases not matched to a gene: 2. Germline V gene sequence: CDR1 LGHNA, CDR2 YSLEER. CDR3 sequence reads: CASSQGLAGYTDTQYF. The CDR3 DNA sequence: TGCGCCAGCAGCCAAGGACTAGCGGGGTACACAGATACGCAGTATTTT.

The rearrangement links TRBV28 to TRBJ1-2, with unresolved D. The CDR3 is made up of 13 amino acids. The germline CDR1 and CDR2 sequences are MDHEN and SYDVKM. The ends were cut back, 5 bases at V and 2 bases at J, with 9 bases in the middle. In DNA, the CDR3 is TGTGCCAGCAGTCCCCAGGTCAACTATGGCTACACCTTC. It translates to CASSPQVNYGYTF.